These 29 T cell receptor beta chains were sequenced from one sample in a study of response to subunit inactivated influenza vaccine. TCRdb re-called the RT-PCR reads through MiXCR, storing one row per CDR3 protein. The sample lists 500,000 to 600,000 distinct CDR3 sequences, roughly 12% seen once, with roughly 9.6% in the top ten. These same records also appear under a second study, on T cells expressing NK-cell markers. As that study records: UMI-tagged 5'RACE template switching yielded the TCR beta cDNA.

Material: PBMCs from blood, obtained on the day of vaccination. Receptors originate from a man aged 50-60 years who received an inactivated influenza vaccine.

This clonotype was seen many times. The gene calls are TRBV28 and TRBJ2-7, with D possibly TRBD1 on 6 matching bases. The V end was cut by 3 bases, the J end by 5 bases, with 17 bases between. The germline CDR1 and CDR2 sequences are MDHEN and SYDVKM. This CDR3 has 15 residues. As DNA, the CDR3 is TGTGCCAGCAGTTTTGGTGGGGGCGTTTTTAACGAGCAGTACTTC. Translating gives CASSFGGGVFNEQYF.

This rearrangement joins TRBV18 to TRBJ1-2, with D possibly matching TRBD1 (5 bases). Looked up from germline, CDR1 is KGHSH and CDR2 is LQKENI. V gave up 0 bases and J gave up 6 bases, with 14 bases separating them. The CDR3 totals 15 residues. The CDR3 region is CASSPPAARENGYTF. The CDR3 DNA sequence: TGTGCCAGCTCACCACCGGCGGCCAGGGAGAATGGCTACACCTTC.

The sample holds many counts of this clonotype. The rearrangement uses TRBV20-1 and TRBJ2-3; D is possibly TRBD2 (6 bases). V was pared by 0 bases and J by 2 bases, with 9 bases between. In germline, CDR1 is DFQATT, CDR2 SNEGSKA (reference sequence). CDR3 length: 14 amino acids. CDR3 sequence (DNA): TGCAGTGCTAGAGATAAACTAGCCACAGATACGCAGTATTTT. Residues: CSARDKLATDTQYF.

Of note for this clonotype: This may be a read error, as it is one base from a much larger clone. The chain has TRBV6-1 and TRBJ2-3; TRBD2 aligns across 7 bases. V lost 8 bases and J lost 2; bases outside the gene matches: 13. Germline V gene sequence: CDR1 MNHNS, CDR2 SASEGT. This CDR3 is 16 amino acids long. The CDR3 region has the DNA TGTGCCAGCCGGGTGAATTCGCTAGCGGACACAGATACGCAGTATTTT. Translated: CASRVNSLADTDTQYF.

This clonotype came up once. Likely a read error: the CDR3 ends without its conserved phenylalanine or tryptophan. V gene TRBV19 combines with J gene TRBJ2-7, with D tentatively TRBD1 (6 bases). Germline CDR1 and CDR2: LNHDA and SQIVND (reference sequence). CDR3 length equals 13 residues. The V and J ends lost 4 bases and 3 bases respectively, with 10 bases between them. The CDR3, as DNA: TGTGCCAGTAGTACCCGGGACAACTACGAGCAGTACTTA. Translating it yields CASSTRDNYEQYL.

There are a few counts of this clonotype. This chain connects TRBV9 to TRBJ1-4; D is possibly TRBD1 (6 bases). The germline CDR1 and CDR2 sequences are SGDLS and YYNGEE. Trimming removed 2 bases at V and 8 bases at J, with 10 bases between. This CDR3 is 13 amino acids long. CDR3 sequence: CASSVGGKEKLFF. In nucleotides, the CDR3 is TGTGCCAGCAGCGTTGGGGGCAAGGAAAAACTGTTTTTT.

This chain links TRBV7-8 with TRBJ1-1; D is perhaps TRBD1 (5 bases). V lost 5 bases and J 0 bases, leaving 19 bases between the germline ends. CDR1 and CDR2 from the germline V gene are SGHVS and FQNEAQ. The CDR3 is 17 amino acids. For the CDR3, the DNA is TGTGCCAGCAGCCCCAAGATCCGGGGCCCGATGAACACTGAAGCTTTCTTT. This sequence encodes CASSPKIRGPMNTEAFF. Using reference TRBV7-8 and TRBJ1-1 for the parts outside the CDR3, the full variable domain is GAGVSQSPRYKVAKRGQDVALRCDPISGHVSLFWYQQALGQGPEFLTYFQNEAQLDKSGLPSDRFFAERPEGSVSTLKIQRTQQEDSAVYLCASSPKIRGPMNTEAFFGQGTRLTVV.

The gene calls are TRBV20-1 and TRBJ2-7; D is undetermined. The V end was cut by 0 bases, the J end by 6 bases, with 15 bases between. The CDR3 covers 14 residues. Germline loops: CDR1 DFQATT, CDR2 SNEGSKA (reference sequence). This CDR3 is CSARDKWWVVEQYF. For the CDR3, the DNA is TGCAGTGCTAGAGATAAATGGTGGGTAGTCGAGCAGTACTTC.

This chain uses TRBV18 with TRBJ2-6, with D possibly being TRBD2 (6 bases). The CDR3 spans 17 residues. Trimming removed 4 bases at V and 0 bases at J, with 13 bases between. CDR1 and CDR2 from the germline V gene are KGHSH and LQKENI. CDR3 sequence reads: CASSRSGASSGANVLTF. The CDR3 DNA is TGTGCCAGCTCACGGTCGGGAGCCAGCTCTGGGGCCAACGTCCTGACTTTC.

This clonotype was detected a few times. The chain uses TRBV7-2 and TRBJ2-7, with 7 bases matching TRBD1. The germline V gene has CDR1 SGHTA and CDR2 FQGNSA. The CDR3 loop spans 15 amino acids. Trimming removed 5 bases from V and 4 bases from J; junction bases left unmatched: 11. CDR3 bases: TGTGCCAGCAGCCTAATCCCGGGACAGCCTTACGAGCAGTACTTC. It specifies CASSLIPGQPYEQYF.

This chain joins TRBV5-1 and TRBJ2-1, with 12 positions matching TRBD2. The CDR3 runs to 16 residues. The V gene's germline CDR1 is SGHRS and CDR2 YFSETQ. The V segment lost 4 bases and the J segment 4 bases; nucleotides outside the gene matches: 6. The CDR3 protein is CASSPLGLAGYNEQFF. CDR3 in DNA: TGCGCCAGCAGCCCCCTCGGACTAGCGGGGTACAATGAGCAGTTCTTC.

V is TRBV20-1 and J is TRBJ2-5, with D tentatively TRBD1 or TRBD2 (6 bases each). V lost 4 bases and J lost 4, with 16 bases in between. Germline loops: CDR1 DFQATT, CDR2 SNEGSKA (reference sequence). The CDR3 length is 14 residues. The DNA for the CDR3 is TGCAGTGCTATACCACAGGGAGGTGTAGAGACCCAGTACTTC. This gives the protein CSAIPQGGVETQYF.

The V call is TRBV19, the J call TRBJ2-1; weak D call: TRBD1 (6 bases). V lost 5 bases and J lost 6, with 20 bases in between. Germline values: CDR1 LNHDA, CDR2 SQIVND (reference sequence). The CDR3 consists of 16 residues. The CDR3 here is CASSRPGTRIVNEQFF. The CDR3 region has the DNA TGTGCCAGTAGTCGCCCCGGGACACGGATCGTCAATGAGCAGTTCTTC.

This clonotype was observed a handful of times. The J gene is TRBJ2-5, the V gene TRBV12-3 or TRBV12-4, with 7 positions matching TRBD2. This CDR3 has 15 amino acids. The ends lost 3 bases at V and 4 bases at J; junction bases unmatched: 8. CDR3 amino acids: CASSLAGALGETQYF. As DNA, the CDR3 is TGTGCCAGCAGTTTGGCGGGAGCGCTGGGAGAGACCCAGTACTTC.

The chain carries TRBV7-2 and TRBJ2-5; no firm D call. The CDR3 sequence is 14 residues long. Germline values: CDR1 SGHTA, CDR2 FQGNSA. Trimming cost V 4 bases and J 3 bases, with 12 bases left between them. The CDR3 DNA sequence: TGTGCCAGCAGCTCGATTAGTAGGGAAGAGACCCAGTACTTC. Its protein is CASSSISREETQYF.

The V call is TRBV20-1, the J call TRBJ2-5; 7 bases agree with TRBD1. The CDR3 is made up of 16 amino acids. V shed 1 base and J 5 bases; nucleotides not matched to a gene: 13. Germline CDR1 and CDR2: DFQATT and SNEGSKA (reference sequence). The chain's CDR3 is CSARVRDSSNWETQYF. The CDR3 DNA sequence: TGCAGTGCTAGAGTCCGGGACAGTTCGAATTGGGAGACCCAGTACTTC.

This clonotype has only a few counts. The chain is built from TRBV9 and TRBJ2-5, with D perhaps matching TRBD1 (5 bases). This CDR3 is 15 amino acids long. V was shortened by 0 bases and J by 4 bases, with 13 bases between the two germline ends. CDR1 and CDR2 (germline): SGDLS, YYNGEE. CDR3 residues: CASSVAPGHLETQYF. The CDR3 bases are TGTGCCAGCAGCGTAGCGCCCGGACATTTAGAGACCCAGTACTTC. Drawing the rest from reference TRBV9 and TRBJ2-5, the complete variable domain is DSGVTQTPKHLITATGQRVTLRCSPRSGDLSVYWYQQSLDQGLQFLIQYYNGEERAKGNILERFSAQQFPDLHSELNLSSLELGDSALYFCASSVAPGHLETQYFGPGTRLLVL.

CDR3 bases: TGTGCCAGCAAATCAATCCGGGACAGGGGTTACAATGAGCAGTTCTTC. Translating gives CASKSIRDRGYNEQFF. This chain uses TRBV6-2 or TRBV6-3 with TRBJ2-1, with TRBD1 matching 10 bases. Unmatched junction bases numbered 10, after V lost 7 bases and J lost 4 bases. Germline CDR1 MNHEY, CDR2 SVGEGT. This CDR3 comprises 16 residues.

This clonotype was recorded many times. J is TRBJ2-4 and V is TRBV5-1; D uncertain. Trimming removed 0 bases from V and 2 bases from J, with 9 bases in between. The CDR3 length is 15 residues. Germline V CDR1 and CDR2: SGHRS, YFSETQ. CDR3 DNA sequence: TGCGCCAGCAGCTTGGTGTTAGGACCCAAAAACATTCAGTACTTC. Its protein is CASSLVLGPKNIQYF.

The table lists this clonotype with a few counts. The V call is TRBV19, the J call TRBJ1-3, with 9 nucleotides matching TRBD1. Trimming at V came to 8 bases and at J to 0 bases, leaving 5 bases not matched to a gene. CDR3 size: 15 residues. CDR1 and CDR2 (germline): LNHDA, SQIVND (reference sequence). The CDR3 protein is CASRDRVLSGNTIYF. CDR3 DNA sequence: TGTGCCAGTCGGGACAGGGTTCTCTCTGGAAACACCATATATTTT.

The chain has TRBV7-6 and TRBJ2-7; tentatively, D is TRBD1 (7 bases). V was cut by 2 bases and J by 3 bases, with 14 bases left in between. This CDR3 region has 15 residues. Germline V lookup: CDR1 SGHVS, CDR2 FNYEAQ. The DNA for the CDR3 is TGTGCCAGCAGCTTATCGGGGGACAGCTTCTACGAGCAGTACTTC. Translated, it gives CASSLSGDSFYEQYF.

CDR3 bases: TGCGCCAGCAGCACAGGGACAGGGGGACACACTGAAGCTTTCTTT. Its protein is CASSTGTGGHTEAFF. The chain carries TRBV5-1 and TRBJ1-1, with TRBD1 matching 11 bases. Trimming at V came to 4 bases and at J to 3 bases, leaving 5 bases not matched to a gene. CDR3 length: 15 residues. Germline assignment: CDR1 SGHRS and CDR2 YFSETQ.

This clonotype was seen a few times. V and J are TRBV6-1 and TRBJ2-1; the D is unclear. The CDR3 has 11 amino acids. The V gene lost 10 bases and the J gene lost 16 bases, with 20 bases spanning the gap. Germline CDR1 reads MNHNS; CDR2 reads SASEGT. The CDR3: CATMERPLIFF. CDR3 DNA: TGTGCCACCATGGAGAGACCACTTATCTTCTTC.

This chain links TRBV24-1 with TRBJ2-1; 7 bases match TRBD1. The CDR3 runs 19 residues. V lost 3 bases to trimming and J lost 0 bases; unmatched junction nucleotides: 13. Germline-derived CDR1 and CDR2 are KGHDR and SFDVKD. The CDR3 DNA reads TGTGCCACCAGTGATCGGCCAGGGGGTAGACCTGGCTCCTACAATGAGCAGTTCTTC. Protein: CATSDRPGGRPGSYNEQFF.

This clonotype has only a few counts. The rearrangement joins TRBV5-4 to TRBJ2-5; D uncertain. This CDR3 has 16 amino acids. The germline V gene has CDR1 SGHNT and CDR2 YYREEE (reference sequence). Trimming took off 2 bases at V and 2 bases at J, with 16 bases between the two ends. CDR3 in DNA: TGTGCCAGCAGCTTAATGGGAAGTAGAAATCAAGAGACCCAGTACTTC. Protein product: CASSLMGSRNQETQYF.

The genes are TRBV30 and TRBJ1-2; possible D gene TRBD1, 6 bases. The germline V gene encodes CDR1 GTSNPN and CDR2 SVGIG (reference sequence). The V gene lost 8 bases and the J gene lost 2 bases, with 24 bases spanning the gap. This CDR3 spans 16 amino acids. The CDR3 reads CASLRTGTPTNYGYTF. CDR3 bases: TGTGCCAGCTTACGCACCGGGACACCGACCAACTATGGCTACACCTTC.

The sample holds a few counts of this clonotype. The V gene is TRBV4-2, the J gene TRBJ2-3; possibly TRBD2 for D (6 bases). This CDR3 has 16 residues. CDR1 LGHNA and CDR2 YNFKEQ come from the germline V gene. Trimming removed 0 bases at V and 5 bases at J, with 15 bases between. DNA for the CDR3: TGTGCCAGCAGCCAAGAAATTACGGGAGTAGTAGATACGCAGTATTTT. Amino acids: CASSQEITGVVDTQYF.

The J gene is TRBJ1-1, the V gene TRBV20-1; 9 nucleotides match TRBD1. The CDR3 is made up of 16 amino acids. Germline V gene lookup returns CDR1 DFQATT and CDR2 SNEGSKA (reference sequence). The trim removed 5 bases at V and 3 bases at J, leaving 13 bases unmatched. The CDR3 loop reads CSAFQGGWTGDTEAFF. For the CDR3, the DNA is TGCAGTGCTTTCCAGGGGGGGTGGACAGGGGACACTGAAGCTTTCTTT.

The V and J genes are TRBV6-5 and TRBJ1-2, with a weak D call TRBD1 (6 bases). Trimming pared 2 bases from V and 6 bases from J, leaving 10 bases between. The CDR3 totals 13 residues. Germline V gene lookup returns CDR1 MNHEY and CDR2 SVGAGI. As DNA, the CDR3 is TGTGCCAGCAGTTACCAGGGGCTGAATGGCTACACCTTC. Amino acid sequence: CASSYQGLNGYTF.